This T cell receptor beta chain was recorded in a study of T-cell reconstitution after alpha-beta-depleted transplantation in children. V lost 7 bases to trimming and J lost 8 bases, with 17 bases between them. This CDR3 region has 13 residues. In germline, CDR1 is DFQATT, CDR2 SNEGSKA (reference sequence). This clonotype is medium-sized by share. Its antigen is unidentified. Library preparation (for TCRbeta) was performed with unique molecular identifiers. From the PCR reads, TCRdb called clonotypes with MiXCR, one entry per CDR3 protein. The data show around 4,000 distinct CDR3 sequences, 24% seen once. Study-level findings and limits: At day 60, the high TCRbeta diversity found in some patients originated from recipient T cells and thymic progenitors that had survived. T-cell counts and diversity at one year post-transplant came mainly from newly produced T cells. Several hundred expanded graft clones reportedly supplied alpha-beta T cells about two months after transplant.

This receptor was taken from a boy less than two years old who had a stem cell transplant for acute myeloid leukemia, so the T cells may come from the graft donor. The rearrangement uses TRBV20-1 and TRBJ1-4, with D possibly TRBD1 on 5 matching bases. The specimen comprised PBMCs, mostly from graft donor cells, sampled 60 days after TCRalphabeta/CD19-depleted stem cell transplant. CDR3 sequence reads: CSVRRQGIEKLFF. The CDR3 region has the DNA TGCAGTGTCAGACGGCAGGGTATCGAAAAACTGTTTTTT.